This TCR beta chain was recovered during a study of T-cell memory formation after mild COVID-19 (dated by TCRdb to about 2021). Regarding the study in general: TCR sequence clusters from the two donors were largely donor specific. T-cell clones expanding and contracting after mild COVID-19 in two donors were tracked by longitudinal TCRalpha and TCRbeta repertoire sequencing. The cohort comprised two young, previously healthy adult volunteers, one female and one male. Results the study describes overall, beyond this receptor: Contracting CD4+ clones were found mainly in CM and EM memory subsets, while CD8+ clones were enriched in EMRA. Some responding clones were detected in pre-infection memory, which suggested that pre-existing cross-reactive memory T cells had joined the SARS-CoV-2 response. Only two mild cases were covered in the study, and larger cohorts including severe cases with pre-infection samples were considered necessary. SARS-CoV-2 specificity was not confirmed for the second-wave clones peaking on day 37. Balanced CD4/CD8 phenotypes were observed for clones contracting from day 15 to 85, whereas a bias towards CD4+ was observed for a second wave of clones expanding from day 15 to 37.

Sequencing used an Illumina NovaSeq 6000. TCRalpha and TCRbeta cDNA libraries were built by 5'RACE with constant-segment primers, adding sample barcodes and unique molecular identifiers. RNA was extracted from every sample with Trizol reagent. Library amplification was performed in two PCR steps, and a second sample barcode and Illumina TruSeq adapters were introduced in the second step. The libraries were sequenced on an Illumina NovaSeq using 2 x 150 bp paired-end reads. The original pipeline was this. With migec v1.2.7, reads were demultiplexed and then collapsed into UMI-guided consensus sequences. Using mixcr v2.1.11, the UMI consensuses were aligned to TRA and TRB V and J templates and assembled into clonotypes. Expanded or contracted clonotypes were those called significant by both edgeR and NoisET, with noise models trained on biological replicates. For edgeR calls, the cutoffs were a false discovery rate-adjusted p below 0.01 and a log2 fold-change threshold of 1. As an exploratory analysis of dynamics, PCA with hierarchical clustering was applied to max-normalized trajectories of the 1000 most abundant clonotypes. Each responding clone was given a CD4 or CD8 phenotype based on the CD4+ and CD8+ repertoires, which had been sequenced separately. In TCRdb, the public reads were trimmed at Q25 with fastp and aligned with MiXCR, with productive beta chains retained. For every CDR3 protein sequence, its rows merge into one entry that carries the most common genes and DNA. The V and J calls shown here were made by TCRdb, not taken from the authors' results. For this sample there are hundreds of thousands of distinct CDR3 sequences; 20% to 25% appear just once. The ten largest clones take up approximately 8.4% of the sample.

Notes on this clonotype: This clone's antigen is unknown. No quality values exist for individual bases; no much larger clone is one base distant.

Ficoll-Paque density gradient centrifugation was the method used to isolate PBMCs. The clonotype originates from an adult woman who had mild COVID-19 (a few samples of this study predate the infection). The sample titles of this study are shuffled in the database, so cell type and time point are left out; the donor was told from shared clones. The sequencing input was PBMCs or a T cell subset sorted from them (not recorded which).

The sequence in DNA is TGTGCCAGCAGCTCCAGCGGGGGATCGAACACCGGGGAGCTGTTTTTT. The translation is CASSSSGGSNTGELFF. Recombination joined TRBV11-2 with TRBJ2-2, with 8 middle bases fitting TRBD2. V ends up 4 bases short and J 0 bases short, with an unmatched junction base count of 4. Spanning cysteine to phenylalanine, the CDR3 consists of 16 amino acids. The kept DNA is CDR3 alone, 48 bases in frame from the first base. Reading the germline V gene gives CDR1 SGHAT and CDR2 FQNNGV.